This TCR beta chain was sequenced for a study of technical replicates of blood from a few donors. The CDR3 totals 15 residues. V was shortened by 3 bases and J by 6 bases, with 19 bases between the two germline ends. The germline gives CDR1 SQVTM, CDR2 ANQGSEA. Assay used: immunoSEQ multiplex PCR; TCRdb lists only in-frame clones, some missing. The profile shows under 90,000 clones, approximately 96% of them singletons. The chain has TRBV29-1 and TRBJ2-3, with no clear D. The sample taken for sequencing was T cells isolated from PBMCs. The source of this sequence is a human donor in good health. The CDR3 DNA sequence: TGCAGCGTTGAGTCCGCCATTTCGAGGTCCGATACGCAGTATTTT. Translation: CSVESAISRSDTQYF.